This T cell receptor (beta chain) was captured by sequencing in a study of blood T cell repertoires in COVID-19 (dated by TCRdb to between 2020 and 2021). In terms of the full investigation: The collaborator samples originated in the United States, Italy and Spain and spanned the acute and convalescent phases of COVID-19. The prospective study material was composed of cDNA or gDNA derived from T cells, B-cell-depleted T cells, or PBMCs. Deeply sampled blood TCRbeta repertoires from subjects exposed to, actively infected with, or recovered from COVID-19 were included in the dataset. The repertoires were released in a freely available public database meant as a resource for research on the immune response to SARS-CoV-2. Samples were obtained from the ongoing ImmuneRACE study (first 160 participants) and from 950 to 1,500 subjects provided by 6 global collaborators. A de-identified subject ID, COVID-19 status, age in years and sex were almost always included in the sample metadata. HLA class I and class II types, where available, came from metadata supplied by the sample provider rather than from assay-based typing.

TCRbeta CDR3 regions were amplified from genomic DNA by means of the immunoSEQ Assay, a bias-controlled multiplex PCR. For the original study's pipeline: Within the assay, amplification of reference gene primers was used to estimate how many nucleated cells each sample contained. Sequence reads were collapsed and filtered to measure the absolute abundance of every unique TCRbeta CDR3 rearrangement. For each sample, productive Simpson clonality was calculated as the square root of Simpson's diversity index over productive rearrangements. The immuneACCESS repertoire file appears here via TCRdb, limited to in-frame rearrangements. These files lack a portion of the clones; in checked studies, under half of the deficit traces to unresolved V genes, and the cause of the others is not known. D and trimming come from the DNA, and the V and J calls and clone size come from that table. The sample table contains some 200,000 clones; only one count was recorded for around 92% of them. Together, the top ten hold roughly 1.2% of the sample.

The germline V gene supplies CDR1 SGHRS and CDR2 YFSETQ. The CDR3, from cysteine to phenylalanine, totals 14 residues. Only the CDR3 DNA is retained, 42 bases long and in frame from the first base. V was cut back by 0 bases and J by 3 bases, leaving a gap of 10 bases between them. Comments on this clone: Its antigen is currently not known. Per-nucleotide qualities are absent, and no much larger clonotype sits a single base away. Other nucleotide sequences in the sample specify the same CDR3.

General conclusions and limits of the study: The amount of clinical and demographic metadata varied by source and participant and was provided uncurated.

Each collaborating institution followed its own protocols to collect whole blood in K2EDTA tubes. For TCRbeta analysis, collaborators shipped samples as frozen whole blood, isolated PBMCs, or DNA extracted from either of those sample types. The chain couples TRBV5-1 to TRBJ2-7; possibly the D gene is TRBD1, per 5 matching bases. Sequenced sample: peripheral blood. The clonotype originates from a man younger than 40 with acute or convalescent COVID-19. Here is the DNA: TGCGCCAGCAGCTTGGAGCAGGGAAGCTACGAGCAGTACTTC. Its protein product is CASSLEQGSYEQYF. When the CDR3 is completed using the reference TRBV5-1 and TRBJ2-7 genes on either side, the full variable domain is KAGVTQTPRYLIKTRGQQVTLSCSPISGHRSVSWYQQTPGQGLQFLFEYFSETQRNKGNFPGRFSGRQFSNSRSEMNVSTLELGDSALYLCASSLEQGSYEQYFGPGTRLTVT.